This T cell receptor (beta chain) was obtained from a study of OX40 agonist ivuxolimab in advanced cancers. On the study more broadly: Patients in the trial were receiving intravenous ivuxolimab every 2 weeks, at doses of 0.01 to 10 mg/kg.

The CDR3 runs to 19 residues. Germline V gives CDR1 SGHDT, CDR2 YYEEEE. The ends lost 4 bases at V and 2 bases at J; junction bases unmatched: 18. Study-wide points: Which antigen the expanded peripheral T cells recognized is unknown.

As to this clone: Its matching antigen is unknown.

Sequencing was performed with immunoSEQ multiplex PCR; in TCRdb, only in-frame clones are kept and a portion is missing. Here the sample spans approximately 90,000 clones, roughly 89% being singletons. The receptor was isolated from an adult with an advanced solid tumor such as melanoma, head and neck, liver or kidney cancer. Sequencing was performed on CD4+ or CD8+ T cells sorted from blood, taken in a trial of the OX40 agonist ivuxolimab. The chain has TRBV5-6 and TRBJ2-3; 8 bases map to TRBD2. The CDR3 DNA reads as TGTGCCAGCAGCCCCTCCCGCGGGGGGCCACTACTTTACACAGATACGCAGTATTTT. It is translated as CASSPSRGGPLLYTDTQYF.